This T cell receptor beta chain was found in a study of a mutant IDH1 vaccine in newly diagnosed glioma. Documented time point: week 5, during vaccination. Topical imiquimod accompanied each vaccine dose, which consisted of 300 ug of mutant IDH1 20-mer peptide. The donor cohort comprised cases of new WHO grade 3 or 4 IDH1-mutant, ATRX-lost astrocytoma. This clone was recorded only once. As yet, its antigen is unknown. V shed 5 bases and J shed 3 bases, with 13 bases lying between them. Germline values: CDR1 SQVTM, CDR2 ANQGSEA. The length of the CDR3 is 13 residues. Assay used: immunoSEQ multiplex PCR; TCRdb lists only in-frame clones, some missing. The sample consists of roughly 30,000 clones, around 92% of them appearing once.

J is TRBJ1-1 and V is TRBV29-1; D is unresolved. This sample comprised PBMCs, obtained from a glioma patient whose treatment included an IDH1 peptide vaccine. The TCR was taken from a man between 18 and 29 years old with glioma. CDR3 nucleotides: TGCAGCGTTAACGGGGTTGGGGACACTGAAGCTTTCTTT. Its translation: CSVNGVGDTEAFF.